Here is one TCR beta chain with its context. These data originate in a study of blood T cell repertoires in COVID-19. Looking at the study overall: Samples came from the United States, Italy and Spain, spanning acute and convalescent COVID-19. PBMCs, B-cell-depleted T cells, or T cells provided the cDNA or gDNA that made up the material.

Source study methods: Counts of nucleated cells, estimated from reference gene primer amplification, were obtained. Here immunoSEQ multiplex PCR was the method, and the copy in TCRdb shows in-frame clones only, minus some. Clone size and V and J calls were adopted from that table, with D and trimming inferred from the DNA. Of 180,000 or so clones listed, about three quarters were seen once; the top ten hold approximately 9%. This CDR3 region has 16 residues. J was trimmed by 1 base and V by 1 base; bases with no gene match: 4. Germline CDR1 and CDR2: SGHDN and FVKESK. This TCR derives from a woman aged 50 to 65 with active or convalescent COVID-19. Sequencing input: peripheral blood. This chain joins TRBV14 and TRBJ2-7, with 10 bases fitting TRBD1. CDR3 amino acids: CASSQVPGQGSYEQYF. The CDR3 region has the DNA TGTGCCAGCAGCCAAGTCCCGGGACAGGGGTCCTACGAGCAGTACTTC. Full variable domain (remainder filled in from reference TRBV14 and TRBJ2-7): EAGVTQFPSHSVIEKGQTVTLRCDPISGHDNLYWYRRVMGKEIKFLLHFVKESKQDESGMPNNRFLAERTGGTYSTLKVQPAELEDSGVYFCASSQVPGQGSYEQYFGPGTRLTVT.